The entry below describes one T cell receptor beta chain. Its antigen remains unknown. MiXCR was run by TCRdb on the reads, yielding one entry per CDR3 protein. Seen here are about 920,000 distinct CDR3 sequences, approximately 31% observed once, and the top ten hold 13%. This specimen comes from a study of T cell repertoires in cytomegalovirus infection. Study background: In public TCR beta signatures, there were indications of both CMV infection and matching HLA type.

CDR1 is SQVTM, CDR2 ANQGSEA, per germline. The trim removed 4 bases at V and 10 bases at J, leaving 7 bases unmatched. This CDR3 is 13 amino acids long. The gene calls are TRBV29-1 and TRBJ2-1; TRBD2 agrees at 10 bases. This sequence was found in a human donor in good health (CMV status not recorded). Some clones in this sample may be carry-over from other donors' samples. The starting material was cultured CD8+ T cells from PBMCs, obtained from culture after CMV antigen stimulation. Here the CDR3 reads CSVVLAGTLEQFF. The CDR3 DNA is TGCAGCGTTGTACTAGCGGGAACCCTCGAGCAGTTCTTC.